This T cell receptor (beta chain) stems from a study of blood T cell repertoires in COVID-19. Looking at the study overall: The United States, Italy and Spain were the sources of the acute and convalescent COVID-19 samples.

Data came from immunoSEQ multiplex PCR; TCRdb stores just in-frame clones and leaves some out. The sample contains 120,000 to 150,000 clones, more than 70% of which appear only once. The CDR3 loop spans 13 amino acids. Trimming took off 4 bases at V and 3 bases at J, with 7 bases between the two ends. From germline, CDR1 is SGHRS and CDR2 YFSETQ. The chain couples TRBV5-1 to TRBJ1-4; D gene uncertain. The sample comprised peripheral blood. This clonotype originated in a human donor in a cohort sampled during active COVID-19. Written as DNA, the CDR3 is TGCGCCAGCAGCCGAGTTGCTAATGAAAAACTGTTTTTT. This translates into CASSRVANEKLFF.